This T cell receptor (beta chain) was sequenced in a study of chemoradiotherapy in HPV16-positive cancers. Study-level information: Candidate HPV-specific T-cell clones and common TCR motifs came from functional assays in a couple of HPV16-positive patients. Study results and caveats: Functional assays defining HPV-specific T cells used only a couple of HPV16-positive patients. During treatment, candidate HPV-specific clones and E7-related motifs expanded in tumor.

CDR3 length equals 16 residues. Looked up from germline, CDR1 is WNHNN and CDR2 is SYGVQD (reference sequence). Trimming took 5 bases from V and 2 from J; bases not matched to a gene: 6. Only in-frame clones appear in the TCRdb table, and some are missing; sequencing was by immunoSEQ multiplex PCR. Of about 16,000 clones listed, 65% to 80% are singletons. Repeated repertoire sampling spanned the course of chemoradiotherapy. About this clone: Its antigen is still unknown.

This chain uses TRBV10-1 with TRBJ2-5; 12 bases are a match to TRBD2. Sequenced here: tumor tissue, sampled from a patient who underwent chemoradiotherapy. The receptor was derived from a human donor with HPV-associated anogenital cancer. The DNA of the CDR3 is TGCGCCAGCAGTCTCGGACTAGCGGGAATACAAGAGACCCAGTACTTC. This translates into CASSLGLAGIQETQYF.